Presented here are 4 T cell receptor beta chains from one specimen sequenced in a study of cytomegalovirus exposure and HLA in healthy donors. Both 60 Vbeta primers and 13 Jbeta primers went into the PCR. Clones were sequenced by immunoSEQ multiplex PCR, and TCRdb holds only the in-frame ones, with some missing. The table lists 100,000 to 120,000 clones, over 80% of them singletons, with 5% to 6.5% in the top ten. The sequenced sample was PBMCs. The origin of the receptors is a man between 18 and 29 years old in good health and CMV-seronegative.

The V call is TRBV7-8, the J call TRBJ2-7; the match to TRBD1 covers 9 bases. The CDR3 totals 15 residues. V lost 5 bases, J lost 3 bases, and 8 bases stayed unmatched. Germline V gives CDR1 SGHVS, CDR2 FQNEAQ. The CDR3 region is CASSTRDREDYEQYF. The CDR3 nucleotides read TGTGCCAGCAGCACACGGGACAGGGAGGACTACGAGCAGTACTTC.

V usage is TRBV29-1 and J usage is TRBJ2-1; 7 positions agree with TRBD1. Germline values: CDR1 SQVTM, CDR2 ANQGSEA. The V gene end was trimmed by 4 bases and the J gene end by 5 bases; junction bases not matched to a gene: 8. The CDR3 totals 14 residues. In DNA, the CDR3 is TGCAGCGTTGGTCTGAACAGGGGCAACAATGAGCAGTTCTTC. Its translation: CSVGLNRGNNEQFF.

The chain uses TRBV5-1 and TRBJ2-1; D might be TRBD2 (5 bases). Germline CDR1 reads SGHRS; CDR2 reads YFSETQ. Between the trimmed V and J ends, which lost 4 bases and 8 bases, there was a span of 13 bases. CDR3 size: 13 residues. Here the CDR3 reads CASSPRIGDEQFF. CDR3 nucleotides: TGCGCCAGCAGCCCGAGAATCGGGGATGAGCAGTTCTTC.

CDR3 DNA sequence: TGTGCCAGCAGTTTGTTAGAAGCCGGGGGGCACGAGCAGTACTTC. It encodes CASSLLEAGGHEQYF. This rearrangement joins TRBV27 to TRBJ2-7, with D perhaps TRBD2 (7 bases). CDR3 length equals 15 residues. V lost 3 bases, J lost 5 bases, and 17 bases lay in between. In germline, CDR1 is MNHEY, CDR2 SMNVEV (reference sequence).